These 22 T cell receptor beta chains were sequenced from one sample in a study of blood T cell repertoires in COVID-19. Profiling relied on immunoSEQ multiplex PCR, and the TCRdb table lists in-frame clones only, not all of them. The sample holds fewer than 250,000 clones, more than 70% seen once. Input material: peripheral blood. These receptors were taken from a woman aged 50 to 60 with acute or convalescent COVID-19.

The DNA for the CDR3 is TGCAGCGTTGAGACAGGGGGCCAAACAGGCACAGATACGCAGTATTTT. It encodes CSVETGGQTGTDTQYF. This sequence joins TRBV29-1 and TRBJ2-3; the match to TRBD1 covers 10 bases. In germline, CDR1 is SQVTM, CDR2 ANQGSEA. The V gene end was trimmed by 3 bases and the J gene end by 1 base; junction bases not matched to a gene: 7. The CDR3 length is 16 residues.

The V call is TRBV5-8, the J call TRBJ1-3; D is undetermined. The CDR3 has 15 amino acids. The V and J ends lost 4 bases and 0 bases respectively, with 11 bases between them. From germline, CDR1 is SGHTS and CDR2 YDEGEE. CDR3 sequence reads: CASSRSGFSGNTIYF. The CDR3 DNA follows: TGTGCCAGCAGCCGGTCGGGATTCTCTGGAAACACCATATATTTT.

This rearrangement joins TRBV5-1 to TRBJ2-3; a weak D match, TRBD2 (5 bases). The CDR3 runs 17 residues. Between the trimmed V and J ends, which lost 0 bases and 5 bases, there was a span of 19 bases. Per the germline V gene, CDR1 is SGHRS and CDR2 is YFSETQ. CDR3 sequence (DNA): TGCGCCAGCAGCTTGGCTGGACTGCCCTTGAAGGGAGATACGCAGTATTTT. Translation: CASSLAGLPLKGDTQYF.

The gene calls are TRBV11-2 and TRBJ2-3, with TRBD2 identical over 8 bases. This CDR3 has 19 amino acids. V gave up 0 bases and J gave up 0 bases; unmatched junction bases: 11. Germline V CDR1 and CDR2: SGHAT, FQNNGV. CDR3 loop: CASSLDFSGIVSSTDTQYF. For the CDR3, the DNA is TGTGCCAGCAGCTTAGATTTTAGCGGGATTGTATCTAGCACAGATACGCAGTATTTT.

This clone has only one observation. This chain uses TRBV5-5 with TRBJ2-7, with 13 nucleotides matching TRBD2. Germline assignment: CDR1 SGHKS and CDR2 YYEKEE (reference sequence). V lost 2 bases, J lost 3 bases, and 5 bases stayed unmatched. This CDR3 has 16 residues. CDR3 DNA: TGTGCCAGCAGCTTCGGGGGACTAGCGGGAAACTACGAGCAGTACTTC. It specifies CASSFGGLAGNYEQYF. Using reference TRBV5-5 and TRBJ2-7 for the parts outside the CDR3, the full variable domain is DAGVTQSPTHLIKTRGQQVTLRCSPISGHKSVSWYQQVLGQGPQFIFQYYEKEERGRGNFPDRFSARQFPNYSSELNVNALLLGDSALYLCASSFGGLAGNYEQYFGPGTRLTVT.

The chain combines TRBV19 with TRBJ2-7; tentatively, D is TRBD1 (5 bases). V was shortened by 6 bases and J by 0 bases, with 6 bases between the two germline ends. This CDR3 spans 12 amino acids. Germline CDR1 and CDR2: LNHDA and SQIVND (reference sequence). The chain's CDR3 is CASRGASYEQYF. The CDR3, as DNA: TGTGCCAGTAGAGGGGCCTCCTACGAGCAGTACTTC. The whole variable domain, filled in from reference TRBV19 and TRBJ2-7, reads DGGITQSPKYLFRKEGQNVTLSCEQNLNHDAMYWYRQDPGQGLRLIYYSQIVNDFQKGDIAEGYSVSREKKESFPLTVTSAQKNPTAFYLCASRGASYEQYFGPGTRLTVT.

The chain recombines TRBV14 with TRBJ2-7, with TRBD1 matching over 9 bases. The germline V gene encodes CDR1 SGHDN and CDR2 FVKESK. The ends lost 1 base at V and 2 bases at J; junction bases unmatched: 9. The length of the CDR3 is 17 residues. The CDR3 region has the DNA TGTGCCAGCAGCCAAGTCTTTTTGGGACAGGGTGCCTACGAGCAGTACTTC. This codes for CASSQVFLGQGAYEQYF.

The V and J genes are TRBV9 and TRBJ2-7; D possibly corresponds to TRBD2 (6 bases). The CDR3 totals 15 residues. Trimming removed 2 bases from V and 6 bases from J, with 18 bases in between. Per the germline V gene, CDR1 is SGDLS and CDR2 is YYNGEE. The CDR3 loop reads CASSVGWRDWGEQYF. CDR3 in DNA: TGTGCCAGCAGCGTCGGGTGGCGGGACTGGGGCGAGCAGTACTTC.

V usage is TRBV14 and J usage is TRBJ2-1; D might be TRBD2 (6 bases). Germline CDR1 is SGHDN and CDR2 is FVKESK. The length of the CDR3 is 16 residues. V lost 4 bases and J 3 bases, leaving 16 bases between the germline ends. CDR3 DNA: TGTGCCAGCAGCCCTCCTCTCGTGCGGGACTACAATGAGCAGTTCTTC. Translated, it gives CASSPPLVRDYNEQFF.

This chain connects TRBV28 to TRBJ1-2, with 8 bases that match TRBD1. The CDR3 has 16 amino acids. Germline V lookup: CDR1 MDHEN, CDR2 SYDVKM. With 6 bases clipped from V and 1 base from J, the junction kept 10 bases outside the gene matches. In DNA form, the CDR3 reads TGTGCCAGCAGCGGTCCCGGGACAGGATTTAACTATGGCTACACCTTC. Protein sequence: CASSGPGTGFNYGYTF.

The chain is built from TRBV5-1 and TRBJ2-5, with 7 positions matching TRBD1. The CDR3 loop spans 17 amino acids. Germline V gives CDR1 SGHRS, CDR2 YFSETQ. V lost 4 bases, J lost 2 bases, and 14 bases stayed unmatched. The CDR3 region has the DNA TGCGCCAGCAGCCCGGAGATGGGACAGTTATCGCAAGAGACCCAGTACTTC. It is translated as CASSPEMGQLSQETQYF.

V and J are TRBV5-1 and TRBJ1-5; D is unresolved. The CDR3 length is 13 residues. V lost 2 bases, J lost 6 bases, and 9 bases lay in between. CDR1 SGHRS and CDR2 YFSETQ come from the germline V gene. CDR3 sequence: CASSFEEGQPQHF. The CDR3, as DNA: TGCGCCAGCAGCTTTGAGGAGGGTCAGCCCCAGCATTTT.

The rearrangement uses TRBV19 and TRBJ1-6; weak D call: TRBD1 (6 bases). Germline V gives CDR1 LNHDA, CDR2 SQIVND (reference sequence). V lost 6 bases and J 8 bases, leaving 14 bases between the germline ends. There are 14 residues in the CDR3. CDR3 sequence: CASSPRGADSPLHF. The CDR3 DNA follows: TGTGCCAGTAGCCCCAGGGGCGCAGATTCACCCCTCCACTTT.

This clone was seen only once. This chain links TRBV3-1 (or the pseudogene TRBV3-2) with TRBJ2-2, with a tentative D call TRBD2 (5 bases). Germline lookup yields CDR1 LGHDT and CDR2 YNNKEL (reference sequence). The CDR3 loop spans 17 amino acids. V lost 2 bases to trimming and J lost 8 bases, with 21 bases between them. The CDR3 sequence is CASSQPSGGSFHGELFF. The CDR3 DNA is TGTGCCAGCAGCCAACCCTCCGGAGGCAGTTTCCATGGGGAGCTGTTTTTT.

V gene TRBV19 combines with J gene TRBJ1-3; TRBD1 aligns across 7 bases. J was trimmed by 0 bases and V by 6 bases; bases with no gene match: 8. This CDR3 is 16 amino acids long. Germline values: CDR1 LNHDA, CDR2 SQIVND (reference sequence). The CDR3, as DNA: TGTGCCAGTAGCGTGCGACAGGGCGGCTCTGGAAACACCATATATTTT. Its protein product is CASSVRQGGSGNTIYF.

This rearrangement joins TRBV24-1 to TRBJ2-1; tentatively, D is TRBD1 (6 bases). Germline CDR1 KGHDR, CDR2 SFDVKD. The CDR3 contains 13 residues. The V and J ends lost 4 bases and 8 bases respectively, with 11 bases between them. For the CDR3, the DNA is TGTGCCACCAGTGAATTCCCAGGGGATGAGCAGTTCTTC. Encoded protein: CATSEFPGDEQFF.

This chain connects TRBV5-6 to TRBJ2-2; D is unclear. This CDR3 contains 15 residues. With 2 bases removed from V and 4 bases from J, the gap between germline ends came to 12 bases. Germline assignment: CDR1 SGHDT and CDR2 YYEEEE. CDR3 DNA: TGTGCCAGCAGCTTACCCGTCACGGGCACCGGGGAGCTGTTTTTT. This translates into CASSLPVTGTGELFF.

This sequence joins TRBV27 and TRBJ1-1; D is ambiguous. Germline assignment: CDR1 MNHEY and CDR2 SMNVEV (reference sequence). There are 14 residues in the CDR3. V lost 4 bases, J lost 5 bases, and 14 bases lay in between. CDR3 DNA: TGTGCCAGCAGTTCCCTCTCCGAGACAACTGAAGCTTTCTTT. Translated, it gives CASSSLSETTEAFF.

This chain connects TRBV10-3 to TRBJ2-1, with a possible D match to TRBD1 (7 bases). The CDR3 has 16 residues. The germline V gene encodes CDR1 ENHRY and CDR2 SYGVKD. The V end lost 5 bases, the J end lost 6 bases, and 20 bases lay between the germline ends. The CDR3 spells CAISRGGQGGSNEQFF. The CDR3 coding sequence is TGTGCCATCAGTCGGGGTGGGCAGGGGGGTTCCAATGAGCAGTTCTTC.

V and J are TRBV19 and TRBJ2-3; perhaps TRBD1 as D (9 bases). CDR3 size: 17 residues. V dropped 0 bases and J dropped 7 bases, with 20 bases sitting between them. The germline gives CDR1 LNHDA, CDR2 SQIVND (reference sequence). The CDR3 sequence is CASSIDHSGTGLNTQYF. CDR3 bases: TGTGCCAGTAGTATAGATCATAGCGGGACAGGGTTGAATACGCAGTATTTT.

This chain uses TRBV28 with TRBJ1-6, with no clear D. From germline, CDR1 is MDHEN and CDR2 SYDVKM. The CDR3 totals 14 residues. The V end lost 4 bases, the J end lost 9 bases, and 13 bases lay between the germline ends. CDR3 bases: TGTGCCAGCAGTTCCCCCGGGGAGGGTTCACCCCTCCACTTT. Protein sequence: CASSSPGEGSPLHF.

This chain links TRBV5-6 with TRBJ2-1, with TRBD2 identical over 13 bases. V lost 5 bases, J lost 2 bases, and 10 bases stayed unmatched. Per the germline V gene, CDR1 is SGHDT and CDR2 is YYEEEE. The CDR3 has 18 amino acids. The CDR3 nucleotides read TGTGCCAGCAGATCGACTAGCGGGAGGAGGTCCCCCTACAATGAGCAGTTCTTC. Protein sequence: CASRSTSGRRSPYNEQFF. Supplemented by reference TRBV5-6 and TRBJ2-1, the full variable domain reads DAGVTQSPTHLIKTRGQQVTLRCSPKSGHDTVSWYQQALGQGPQFIFQYYEEEERQRGNFPDRFSGHQFPNYSSELNVNALLLGDSALYLCASRSTSGRRSPYNEQFFGPGTRLTVL.